This T cell receptor beta chain appears in the sequencing data of a study of T cell responses to AZD1222 COVID-19 vaccine. Findings of the study overall: Regions 160-218 and 743-854 held dominance among vaccine-associated CD4 TCRs, which spanned spike.

V lost 1 base, J lost 6 bases, and 15 bases lay in between. The CDR3 has 15 amino acids. Germline loops: CDR1 SGHVS, CDR2 FNYEAQ. Only in-frame clones appear in the TCRdb table, and some are missing; sequencing was by immunoSEQ multiplex PCR. The table lists approximately 89,000 clones, around nine tenths of them singletons. Comment on this clone: Its antigen remains unknown.

V and J are TRBV7-6 and TRBJ1-1; a weak D match, TRBD1 (6 bases). The starting material was peripheral blood, obtained on day 0 of AZD1222 vaccination. This clonotype originated in an adult in good health. In DNA form, the CDR3 reads TGTGCCAGCAGCTTAGATTCGGGGGGCTCGGCTGAAGCTTTCTTT. This encodes CASSLDSGGSAEAFF.